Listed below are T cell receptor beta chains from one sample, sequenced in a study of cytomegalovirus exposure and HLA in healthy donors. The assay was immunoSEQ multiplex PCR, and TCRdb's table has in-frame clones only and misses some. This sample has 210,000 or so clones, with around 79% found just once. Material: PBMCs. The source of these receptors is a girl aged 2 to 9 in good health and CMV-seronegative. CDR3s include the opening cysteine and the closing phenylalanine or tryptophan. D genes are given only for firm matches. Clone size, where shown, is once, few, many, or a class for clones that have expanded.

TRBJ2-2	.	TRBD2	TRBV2	CASSEVSGKITGELFF	TGTGCCAGCAGTGAAGTAAGCGGGAAGATCACCGGGGAGCTGTTTTTT
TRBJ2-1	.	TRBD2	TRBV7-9	CASSSPGRGDYNEQFF	TGTGCCAGCAGCTCCCCGGGGCGGGGGGACTACAATGAGCAGTTCTTC
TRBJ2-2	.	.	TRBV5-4	CASSLERTGELFF	TGTGCCAGCAGCTTGGAGCGTACCGGGGAGCTGTTTTTT
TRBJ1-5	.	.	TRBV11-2	CASSQTESNQPQHF	TGTGCCAGCAGCCAAACGGAGAGCAATCAGCCCCAGCATTTT
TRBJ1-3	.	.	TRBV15	CATSRDTAGNTIYF	TGTGCCACCAGCAGAGACACGGCTGGAAACACCATATATTTT
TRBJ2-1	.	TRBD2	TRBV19	CASSIRAGASDEQFF	TGTGCCAGTAGTATAAGAGCGGGAGCATCCGATGAGCAGTTCTTC
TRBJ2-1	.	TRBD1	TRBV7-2	CASSLTGGNVAEQFF	TGTGCCAGCAGCCTGACAGGGGGCAACGTCGCTGAGCAGTTCTTC
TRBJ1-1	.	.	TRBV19	CASSMGRLGEAFF	TGTGCCAGTAGTATGGGGAGACTGGGTGAAGCTTTCTTT
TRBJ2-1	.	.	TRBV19	CASSFRGSYNEQFF	TGTGCCAGTAGTTTCAGGGGATCCTACAATGAGCAGTTCTTC
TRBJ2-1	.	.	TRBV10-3	CAISVRIRGAGNEQFF	TGTGCCATCAGTGTACGTATCCGGGGGGCTGGCAATGAGCAGTTCTTC
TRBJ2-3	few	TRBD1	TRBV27	CASRMGQGPLMTQYF	TGTGCCAGCAGGATGGGACAGGGGCCTCTCATGACGCAGTATTTT
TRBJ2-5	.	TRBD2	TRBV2	CASGSGGAQYF	TGTGCCAGTGGGTCCGGGGGGGCCCAGTACTTC
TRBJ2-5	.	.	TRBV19	CASSKGVETQYF	TGTGCCAGTAGCAAGGGAGTGGAGACCCAGTACTTC
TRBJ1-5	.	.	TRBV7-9	CASSLSGFDQPQHF	TGTGCCAGCAGCTTATCAGGGTTCGATCAGCCCCAGCATTTT
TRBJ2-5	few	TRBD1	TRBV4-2	CASSQGTGAQETQYF	TGTGCCAGCAGCCAGGGGACAGGGGCCCAAGAGACCCAGTACTTC
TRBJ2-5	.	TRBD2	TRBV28	CASSSGGLAQETQYF	TGTGCCAGCAGTTCGGGGGGACTCGCTCAAGAGACCCAGTACTTC
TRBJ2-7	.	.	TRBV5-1	CASSTGTRSYEQYF	TGCGCCAGCAGCACCGGGACACGCTCCTACGAGCAGTACTTC
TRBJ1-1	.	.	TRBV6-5	CASSYYRENTEAFF	TGTGCCAGCAGTTATTACCGGGAGAACACTGAAGCTTTCTTT
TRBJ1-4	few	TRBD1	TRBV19	CASTRDRVRLFF	TGTGCCAGTACCCGGGACAGGGTTCGACTGTTTTTT
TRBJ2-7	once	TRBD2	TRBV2	CASSEHRTSGSVYEQYF	TGTGCCAGCAGTGAACATAGGACTAGCGGGAGTGTCTACGAGCAGTACTTC
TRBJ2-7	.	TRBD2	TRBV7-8	CASGSEQLAAPYEQYF	TGTGCCTCCGGGTCTGAGCAACTAGCGGCTCCCTACGAGCAGTACTTC
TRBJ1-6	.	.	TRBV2	CASRREGSGSPLHF	TGTGCCAGCAGGAGGGAGGGAAGTGGTTCACCCCTCCACTTT
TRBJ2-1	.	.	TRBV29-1	CSVWEGQEFF	TGCAGCGTTTGGGAGGGACAAGAGTTCTTC